This T cell receptor (beta chain) was documented in a study of pediatric ulcerative colitis. TCRdb's table, derived via immunoSEQ multiplex PCR, lists solely in-frame clones and lacks some. In the table there are tens of thousands of clones, more than 70% of which are singletons. One to two pinch biopsies were taken from the rectum during colonoscopy. V lost 8 bases and J lost 4; bases outside the gene matches: 4. Per germline, CDR1 KGHSH and CDR2 LQKENI. This CDR3 is 14 amino acids long. The specimen sequenced was gut tissue. This receptor was identified in a boy aged 5-17 years with moderate ulcerative colitis. The chain couples TRBV18 to TRBJ2-1, with 11 bases identical to TRBD2. This CDR3 reads CASETSGGYNEQFF. The DNA of the CDR3 is TGTGCCAGCGAAACTAGCGGGGGTTACAATGAGCAGTTCTTC.